The clone carrying this T cell receptor beta chain was detected ten times or more. Its antigen is as yet unknown. The data are from a study of quantifying T cell responses using KT2 cells. Turning to the study itself: cDNA was made from DNase-treated RNA using alpha and beta constant primers. Study findings and constraints: Even the lowest spike-in, about one KT2 cell per 100,000 PBMC, yielded detectable KT2 sequences. Input KT2 cell number predicted KT2 alpha and beta sequence counts linearly over several orders of magnitude.

The sample is PBMC spiked with counted cells of clone KT2. Germline CDR1 and CDR2: MNHNS and SASEGT. V lost 4 bases, J lost 1 base, and 2 bases stayed unmatched. CDR3 length: 15 residues. An oligo carrying a UMI was ligated to the cDNA 3' end. First-round PCR used four to five cycles and beta primers RC1.1 and RC1.2 covering TRBC1 and TRBC2. TCR alpha and beta chains were handled separately starting at the second PCR. One entry per CDR3 protein results from TCRdb running MiXCR on the UMI-ligation and nested PCR reads. The sample has about 32,000 distinct CDR3 sequences, roughly 7.2% seen once; the top ten hold less than 20%.

Specimen: PBMCs spiked with cells of the T cell clone KT2. The clonotype originates from a human donor. The chain links TRBV6-1 to TRBJ1-5; 9 nucleotides match TRBD1. CDR3 coding DNA: TGTGCCAGCAGTGCGGACAGGGGAAGCAATCAGCCCCAGCATTTT. Its translation is CASSADRGSNQPQHF.